The rows below give T cell receptor beta chains drawn from one sample of a study of T cell responses to AZD1222 COVID-19 vaccine. Libraries were prepared by immunoSEQ multiplex PCR; TCRdb keeps only in-frame clonotypes and omits some of them. The sample consists of roughly 120,000 clones, approximately 85% of them appearing once. The sample here was peripheral blood, taken on day 0 of MenACWY control vaccination. These TCRs come from an adult in good health. CDR3s include the opening cysteine and the closing phenylalanine or tryptophan. D genes are given only for firm matches. Clone sizes are given selectively: once, few, many, or a class where the clone is expanded.

j_gene | d_gene | abundance | v_gene | CDR3aa | CDR3nt
TRBJ1-2 | - | - | TRBV18 | CASSPDQGTGYTF | TGTGCCAGCTCACCCGATCAGGGAACTGGCTACACCTTC
TRBJ2-7 | - | - | TRBV7-2 | CASSLEGPRTVPEQYF | TGTGCCAGCAGCTTAGAGGGCCCGAGGACAGTGCCCGAGCAGTACTTC
TRBJ1-4 | TRBD1 | - | TRBV7-6 | CASSPTGVVVEKLFF | TGTGCCAGCAGCCCTACAGGGGTTGTAGTGGAAAAACTGTTTTTT
TRBJ1-6 | - | once | TRBV19 | CASSIISDAYNSPLHF | TGTGCCAGTAGTATTATTTCCGACGCCTATAATTCACCCCTCCACTTT
TRBJ2-1 | - | few | TRBV29-1 | CSTLKGGPRDEQFF | TGCAGCACTCTTAAGGGGGGGCCGAGAGATGAGCAGTTCTTC
TRBJ2-5 | - | few | TRBV5-4 | CASSPADAYQETQYF | TGTGCCAGCAGCCCCGCGGATGCGTACCAAGAGACCCAGTACTTC
TRBJ2-7 | - | - | TRBV7-9 | CASSLAGGNYEQYF | TGTGCCAGCAGCTTAGCAGGTGGCAACTACGAGCAGTACTTC
TRBJ2-7 | - | - | TRBV2 | CASSAQQGGYEQYF | TGTGCCAGCAGCGCCCAGCAAGGGGGGTACGAGCAGTACTTC
TRBJ1-6 | - | - | TRBV14 | CASSQTGSRNSPLHF | TGTGCCAGCAGCCAAACCGGGTCTCGAAATTCACCCCTCCACTTT
TRBJ1-1 | - | - | TRBV6-2/TRBV6-3 | CASSYSTVVMNTEAFF | TGTGCCAGCAGTTACTCCACAGTTGTCATGAACACTGAAGCTTTCTTT
TRBJ2-5 | - | - | TRBV2 | CASRGETQYF | TGTGCCAGCAGGGGAGAGACCCAGTACTTC
TRBJ2-1 | - | - | TRBV28 | CASSLLAREQFF | TGTGCCAGCAGTTTACTGGCGCGTGAGCAGTTCTTC
TRBJ2-1 | TRBD1 | - | TRBV27 | CASSFRYKRDRGNEQFF | TGTGCCAGCAGTTTCCGCTACAAACGCGACAGGGGCAATGAGCAGTTCTTC
TRBJ1-6 | TRBD1 | - | TRBV28 | CASSFWTGSYNSPLHF | TGTGCCAGCAGTTTCTGGACAGGAAGCTATAATTCACCCCTCCACTTT
TRBJ2-1 | - | - | TRBV11-2 | CASSPTRDNEQFF | TGTGCCAGCAGCCCCACTAGGGATAATGAGCAGTTCTTC
TRBJ2-4 | - | - | TRBV2 | CASSDDNGIQYF | TGTGCCAGCAGTGACGACAACGGCATTCAGTACTTC
TRBJ1-5 | TRBD1 | - | TRBV28 | CASSPDRMRAQPQHF | TGTGCCAGCAGTCCGGACAGGATGCGAGCTCAGCCCCAGCATTTT
TRBJ2-5 | - | - | TRBV24-1 | CATSDPRGAVETQYF | TGTGCCACCAGTGATCCCAGGGGGGCGGTAGAGACCCAGTACTTC
TRBJ1-3 | - | - | TRBV19 | CASSITGISGNTIYF | TGTGCCAGTAGTATTACAGGGATCTCTGGAAACACCATATATTTT
TRBJ2-5 | - | - | TRBV19 | CASSMNAPGLEETQYF | TGTGCCAGTAGTATGAACGCCCCCGGACTGGAAGAGACCCAGTACTTC
TRBJ2-1 | TRBD2 | - | TRBV28 | CASSLSTSGGYNEQFF | TGTGCCAGCAGTTTATCCACTAGCGGGGGCTACAATGAGCAGTTCTTC
TRBJ1-6 | - | - | TRBV5-1 | CASSGTGTYNSPLHF | TGCGCCAGCAGCGGTACAGGGACTTATAATTCACCCCTCCACTTT
TRBJ2-2 | - | - | TRBV2 | CASRGDTGELFF | TGTGCCAGCAGGGGGGACACTGGGGAGCTGTTTTTT
TRBJ2-3 | - | - | TRBV5-4 | CASSFDPHSADTQYF | TGTGCCAGCAGTTTCGACCCCCACAGCGCAGATACGCAGTATTTT
TRBJ1-2 | - | - | TRBV12-3/TRBV12-4 | CASSFSANYGYTF | TGTGCCAGCAGTTTCTCCGCTAACTATGGCTACACCTTC
TRBJ1-4 | - | - | TRBV4-1 | CASSHPGGTTNEKLFF | TGCGCCAGCAGCCATCCGGGGGGGACAACTAATGAAAAACTGTTTTTT
TRBJ1-2 | - | - | TRBV19 | CASSIQHGYGYTF | TGTGCCAGTAGTATTCAACATGGGTATGGCTACACCTTC
TRBJ1-1 | - | - | TRBV28 | CASSSHQWLGAGDTEAFF | TGTGCCAGCAGTTCCCACCAGTGGCTCGGGGCAGGGGACACTGAAGCTTTCTTT
TRBJ1-2 | TRBD1 | - | TRBV7-2 | CASSLKGTGREGTYGYTF | TGTGCCAGCAGCTTAAAGGGGACAGGGAGGGAGGGGACATATGGCTACACCTTC
TRBJ1-2 | - | - | TRBV18 | CASSPGGNYGYTF | TGTGCCAGCTCACCGGGGGGGAACTATGGCTACACCTTC
TRBJ1-2 | TRBD1 | - | TRBV19 | CASRSQGASGGYTF | TGTGCCAGTAGGAGCCAGGGGGCTAGTGGGGGCTACACCTTC
TRBJ2-7 | TRBD2 | - | TRBV30 | CAWSGGLADASYEQYF | TGTGCCTGGAGTGGGGGACTAGCGGACGCCTCCTACGAGCAGTACTTC
TRBJ1-3 | - | - | TRBV7-2 | CASSSRSGGNTIYF | TGTGCCAGCAGCTCCCGTTCGGGGGGAAACACCATATATTTT
TRBJ1-1 | TRBD1 | - | TRBV6-6 | CASSYRGQGARTEAFF | TGTGCCAGCAGTTACCGGGGACAGGGGGCCCGCACTGAAGCTTTCTTT
TRBJ2-5 | TRBD2 | - | TRBV5-1 | CASSLPTSGMETQYF | TGCGCCAGCAGCCTCCCGACTAGCGGGATGGAGACCCAGTACTTC
TRBJ1-1 | - | - | TRBV13 | CASTLGGDTEAFF | TGTGCCAGCACCTTGGGAGGGGACACTGAAGCTTTCTTT